This is a list of T cell receptor beta chains from one sample in a study of T-cell reconstitution after alpha-beta-depleted transplantation in children. One entry per CDR3 protein, called by TCRdb with MiXCR from the PCR reads. The table has about 310,000 distinct CDR3 sequences, roughly 25% seen once. Sequencing was performed on PBMCs, mostly from graft donor cells, taken 180 days after TCRalphabeta/CD19-depleted stem cell transplant. The receptor source for this set is a male patient under 18 who had a stem cell transplant for acute lymphoblastic leukemia, so the T cells may come from the graft donor. Both conserved end residues are part of each CDR3. D genes are given only for firm matches. Part of the rows lack a size; the others show once, few, many or a class for expanded clones.

>TRBJ2-3|TRBV4-3|NA|TRBD2
CASSQEKVAGDTQYF
TGCGCCAGCAGCCAAGAAAAGGTAGCGGGTGATACGCAGTATTTT
>TRBJ2-6|TRBV5-6|few|TRBD1
CASSSTGDAGANVLTF
TGTGCCAGCAGCTCCACAGGGGACGCTGGGGCCAACGTCCTGACTTTC
>TRBJ1-5|TRBV12-3/TRBV12-4|NA|NA
CASSSLHGSNQPQHF
TGTGCCAGCAGTTCCCTACATGGCAGTAATCAGCCCCAGCATTTT
>TRBJ2-7|TRBV5-6|NA|NA
CASRRGGTTYEQYF
TGTGCCAGCAGGCGAGGGGGGACGACTTACGAGCAGTACTTC
>TRBJ1-5|TRBV4-2|NA|TRBD1
CASSQEVGTASNQPQHF
TGTGCCAGCAGCCAAGAAGTCGGGACAGCTAGCAATCAGCCCCAGCATTTT
>TRBJ2-7|TRBV12-3/TRBV12-4|few|NA
CASTLTGAYEQYF
TGTGCCAGCACCCTGACTGGCGCCTACGAGCAGTACTTC
>TRBJ1-4|TRBV13|few|NA
CASSVKTEIETNEKLFF
TGTGCCAGCAGCGTGAAAACGGAGATTGAGACTAATGAAAAACTGTTTTTT
>TRBJ2-3|TRBV14|few|NA
CASSQHRYTLQYF
TGTGCCAGCAGCCAGCACAGGTACACTCTCCAGTATTTT
>TRBJ1-5|TRBV12-3/TRBV12-4|many|NA
CASSFLGDSNQPQHF
TGTGCCAGCAGTTTCCTAGGGGATAGCAATCAGCCCCAGCATTTT
>TRBJ1-3|TRBV4-1|few|NA
CASSQVTGLSSGNTIYF
TGCGCCAGCAGCCAAGTTACGGGGCTCTCATCTGGAAACACCATATATTTT
>TRBJ2-7|TRBV11-2|NA|TRBD2
CASSSITGTRGTYEQYF
TGTGCCAGCAGCTCCATCACCGGGACTAGGGGGACCTACGAGCAGTACTTC
>TRBJ2-7|TRBV24-1|few|NA
CATSDLQGYEQYF
TGTGCCACCAGTGATTTGCAGGGCTACGAGCAGTACTTC
>TRBJ2-5|TRBV4-1|NA|NA
CASSQAVILSYQETQYF
TGCGCCAGCAGCCAAGCGGTAATCCTTTCCTACCAAGAGACCCAGTACTTC
>TRBJ1-2|TRBV20-1|few|NA
CSAASVYGYTF
TGCAGTGCTGCCTCTGTCTATGGCTACACCTTC
>TRBJ1-5|TRBV27|NA|TRBD1
CASSLLTGVGFPQHF
TGTGCCAGCAGTCTCTTGACAGGGGTGGGCTTCCCCCAGCATTTT
>TRBJ2-7|TRBV27|NA|TRBD2
CASSALLTSVSAYEQYF
TGTGCCAGCAGTGCCCTTTTGACTAGCGTTTCCGCCTACGAGCAGTACTTC
>TRBJ1-5|TRBV13|few|NA
CASSLGGGQYSNQPQHF
TGTGCCAGCAGCTTAGGAGGAGGACAGTATAGCAATCAGCCCCAGCATTTT
>TRBJ2-3|TRBV6-4|NA|TRBD2
CASSDAGTSGDTDTQYF
TGTGCCAGCAGTGACGCCGGGACTAGCGGGGATACAGATACGCAGTATTTT
>TRBJ2-7|TRBV2|once|TRBD2
CASTGLAGYYEQYF
TGTGCCAGCACCGGACTAGCGGGGTACTACGAGCAGTACTTC
>TRBJ1-5|TRBV20-1|few|TRBD1
CSARGTGMSNQPQHF
TGCAGTGCTAGAGGGACAGGGATGAGCAATCAGCCCCAGCATTTT
>TRBJ2-3|TRBV4-1|NA|TRBD2
CASSQAGGLFTDTQYF
TGCGCCAGCAGCCAGGCGGGAGGCCTTTTCACAGATACGCAGTATTTT
>TRBJ2-2|TRBV7-6|once|NA
CASSFWQTPNTGELFF
TGTGCCAGCAGCTTCTGGCAGACCCCGAACACCGGGGAGCTGTTTTTT
>TRBJ2-1|TRBV6-5|few|TRBD2
CASSYSREGYNEQFF
TGTGCCAGCAGTTACTCCCGGGAGGGCTACAATGAGCAGTTCTTC
>TRBJ2-7|TRBV2|few|NA
CASSELESYEQYF
TGTGCCAGCAGTGAATTAGAATCCTACGAGCAGTACTTC
>TRBJ2-3|TRBV6-1|few|TRBD2
CASSPAGTSSDTQYF
TGTGCCAGCAGTCCAGCCGGGACTAGCTCAGATACGCAGTATTTT
>TRBJ2-7|TRBV15|few|TRBD2
CATSPKLAGVYEQYF
TGTGCCACCAGCCCTAAACTAGCGGGAGTTTACGAGCAGTACTTC